These 31 T cell receptor beta chains were sequenced from one sample in a study of T cell clonotyping in hematopoietic cell transplantation. The protocol was immunoSEQ multiplex PCR, while the TCRdb copy is restricted to in-frame clones and leaves out a portion. The data contain thousands of clones, 85% of them singletons. The source was PBMCs, collected 180 days after allogeneic stem cell transplant. The receptor set was obtained from a female patient younger than 45 who had an allogeneic stem cell transplant, so the T cells may come from the graft donor. Some clones in this sample may be carry-over from other donors' samples.

This clone was recorded a few times. The chain uses TRBV15 and TRBJ2-1; D gene ambiguous. V gave up 0 bases and J gave up 7 bases, with 7 bases separating them. This CDR3 spans 13 amino acids. Germline CDR1 reads LNHNV; CDR2 reads YYDKDF (reference sequence). CDR3 in DNA: TGTGCCACCAGCAGAGATTGGGGTAATGAGCAGTTCTTC. Encoded protein: CATSRDWGNEQFF.

The chain combines TRBV4-2 with TRBJ1-1; D may be TRBD1 (5 bases). The CDR3 has 15 residues. The V gene's germline CDR1 is LGHNA and CDR2 YNFKEQ. V was clipped by 4 bases and J by 6 bases, with 18 bases between them. DNA for the CDR3: TGTGCCAGCAGCCGCACGAGTTTGGGGGACGCTGAAGCTTTCTTT. It translates to CASSRTSLGDAEAFF.

This clone occurred once. This chain connects TRBV30 to TRBJ2-1; possible D gene TRBD1, 6 bases. V was pared by 7 bases and J by 4 bases, with 14 bases between. Germline V CDR1 and CDR2: GTSNPN, SVGIG (reference sequence). The CDR3 length is 13 residues. CDR3 DNA: TGTGCCTCATCCGGGACAAGTTACAATGAGCAGTTCTTC. This translates into CASSGTSYNEQFF. The variable domain in full, completed from reference TRBV30 and TRBJ2-1, reads SQTIHQWPATLVQPVGSPLSLECTVEGTSNPNLYWYRQAAGRGLQLLFYSVGIGQISSEVPQNLSASRPQDRQFILSSKKLLLSDSGFYLCASSGTSYNEQFFGPGTRLTVL.

The chain has TRBV21-1 and TRBJ2-2; the D segment call TRBD2 is taken from the table without a DNA check. TRBV21-1 is marked as a pseudogene. CDR3 length: 17 residues. Here the CDR3 reads CASSKGLAGGHGGELFF. As DNA, the CDR3 is TGTGCCAGCAGCAAGGGACTAGCGGGGGGGCACGGCGGGGAGCTGTTTTTT.

This clone has a handful of counts. The chain carries TRBV6-1 and TRBJ1-1; D is unclear. Germline CDR1 MNHNS, CDR2 SASEGT. The CDR3 contains 12 residues. V lost 6 bases, J lost 2 bases, and 7 bases lay in between. The CDR3 spells CASRNLNTEAFF. The CDR3 nucleotides are TGTGCCAGCAGAAACCTTAACACTGAAGCTTTCTTT.

The chain recombines TRBV6-5 with TRBJ2-5, with D possibly TRBD1 on 6 matching bases. Matching the DNA end better, TRBJ2-7 makes the J call doubtful. CDR1 MNHEY and CDR2 SVGAGI come from the germline V gene. This CDR3 comprises 13 residues. The CDR3 DNA reads as TGTGCCAGCAGTTACATCAGGGGCTACGAGCAGTACTTC. Protein sequence: CASSYIRGYEQYF.

The chain has TRBV19 and TRBJ1-5; D uncertain. Trimming removed 1 base from V and 2 bases from J, with 12 bases in between. CDR3 size: 16 residues. Looked up from germline, CDR1 is LNHDA and CDR2 is SQIVND (reference sequence). The CDR3 spells CASSIAGGGGNQPQHF. The CDR3 DNA sequence: TGTGCCAGTAGTATAGCAGGAGGCGGAGGCAATCAGCCCCAGCATTTT.

The V and J genes are TRBV30 and TRBJ2-1; 8 bases map to TRBD1. Germline CDR1 reads GTSNPN; CDR2 reads SVGIG (reference sequence). This CDR3 has 12 residues. V trimming: 5 bases; J trimming: 7 bases; junction bases outside the gene matches: 4. CDR3 protein: CAWGQGGNEQFF. The DNA for the CDR3 is TGTGCCTGGGGACAGGGTGGTAATGAGCAGTTCTTC.

The chain couples TRBV5-4 to TRBJ2-6, with D perhaps matching TRBD1 or TRBD2 (5 bases each). This CDR3 has 14 amino acids. Germline loops: CDR1 SGHNT, CDR2 YYREEE (reference sequence). Deletions cut 4 bases from V and 2 bases from J, with 7 bases between. The CDR3 spells CASSPGPGANVLTF. CDR3 in DNA: TGTGCCAGCAGCCCGGGGCCTGGGGCCAACGTCCTGACTTTC.

The rearrangement uses TRBV30 and TRBJ1-3; a weak D match, TRBD1 (5 bases). The CDR3 runs 13 residues. CDR1 is GTSNPN and CDR2 is SVGIG in the germline V gene (reference sequence). The V end was cut by 0 bases, the J end by 7 bases, with 10 bases between. The chain's CDR3 is CAWSVDTYNTIYF. CDR3 sequence (DNA): TGTGCCTGGAGTGTGGACACTTATAACACCATATATTTT.

The chain has TRBV6-5 and TRBJ1-3; D remains unclear. Looked up from germline, CDR1 is MNHEY and CDR2 is SVGAGI. Trimming took 5 bases from V and 0 from J, leaving 8 bases between them. CDR3 size: 14 residues. In DNA, the CDR3 is TGTGCCAGCAGTCGCTACGGCTCTGGAAACACCATATATTTT. Protein: CASSRYGSGNTIYF.

V is TRBV7-3 and J is TRBJ2-7; D is perhaps TRBD1 (6 bases). The CDR3 consists of 13 residues. CDR1 is SGHTA and CDR2 is FQGTGA in the germline V gene. Trimming removed 5 bases from V and 7 bases from J, with 15 bases in between. DNA for the CDR3: TGTGCCAGCAGCACAAGGGGGTTGGGAGAGCAGTACTTC. Amino acid sequence: CASSTRGLGEQYF.

The chain has TRBV9 and TRBJ2-5; D might be TRBD1 or TRBD2, each matching 5 bases. The CDR3 length is 18 residues. Germline lookup yields CDR1 SGDLS and CDR2 YYNGEE. V dropped 0 bases and J dropped 2 bases, with 20 bases sitting between them. The DNA of the CDR3 is TGTGCCAGCAGCGTAGCCTTCCGAGCACTAGGGGAACAAGAGACCCAGTACTTC. Translating it yields CASSVAFRALGEQETQYF.

The rearrangement joins TRBV6-5 to TRBJ2-7; D ambiguous. CDR1 is MNHEY, CDR2 SVGAGI, per germline. The CDR3 runs to 15 residues. Trimming took 0 bases from V and 6 from J, leaving 15 bases between them. CDR3 residues: CASSYSGQGSREQYF. The CDR3 DNA reads TGTGCCAGCAGTTACTCGGGTCAAGGTTCTCGCGAGCAGTACTTC.

The chain has TRBV30 and TRBJ1-1; D call uncertain. Germline V lookup: CDR1 GTSNPN, CDR2 SVGIG (reference sequence). The ends were cut back, 5 bases at V and 1 base at J, with 5 bases in the middle. The CDR3 totals 11 residues. CDR3 in DNA: TGTGCCTGGTTGGCGAACACTGAAGCTTTCTTT. Translated, it gives CAWLANTEAFF.

The CDR3: CASSYSRNTGELFF. The CDR3 DNA sequence: TGTGCCAGCAGTTACAGCAGGAACACCGGGGAGCTGTTTTTT. The chain joins TRBV6-5 to TRBJ2-2; D is undetermined. V shed 2 bases and J shed 1 base, with 5 bases lying between them. This CDR3 region has 14 residues. CDR1 is MNHEY, CDR2 SVGAGI, per germline.

V usage is TRBV30 and J usage is TRBJ2-7; D remains unclear. The germline V and J ends were trimmed by 1 base and 3 bases, with 13 bases remaining between them. Germline V gene lookup returns CDR1 GTSNPN and CDR2 SVGIG (reference sequence). The CDR3 has 14 amino acids. The CDR3 spells CAWSGMRWNYEQYF. The CDR3 nucleotides read TGTGCCTGGAGTGGAATGAGGTGGAACTACGAGCAGTACTTC.

The rearrangement joins TRBV5-1 to TRBJ2-3; D unresolved. The CDR3 extends over 13 amino acids. V was cut by 1 base and J by 9 bases, with 12 bases left in between. Germline V gene sequence: CDR1 SGHRS, CDR2 YFSETQ. In DNA form, the CDR3 reads TGCGCCAGCAGCTTGCTACTCCTCCAGACGCAGTATTTT. This codes for CASSLLLLQTQYF.

The chain couples TRBV5-6 to TRBJ2-7; 7 bases fit TRBD2. This CDR3 comprises 14 residues. V shed 1 base, J shed 3 bases, and the junction held 4 bases outside the gene matches. Per germline, CDR1 SGHDT and CDR2 YYEEEE. In DNA, the CDR3 is TGTGCCAGCAGCTTGCCAGCGGGGAGCTACGAGCAGTACTTC. Its protein product is CASSLPAGSYEQYF.

V is TRBV6-5 and J is TRBJ1-5, with D maybe TRBD1 (6 bases). Trimming left V 5 bases short and J 5 bases short, with 16 bases between. The CDR3 runs to 15 residues. CDR1 is MNHEY and CDR2 is SVGAGI in the germline V gene. CDR3 DNA sequence: TGTGCCAGCAGTCCGGGACAAAGTGGCGATCAGCCCCAGCATTTT. Protein: CASSPGQSGDQPQHF.

This clone was found a few times. The V and J genes are TRBV7-9 and TRBJ1-2; D might be TRBD1 (6 bases). V gave up 5 bases and J gave up 1 base, with 20 bases separating them. Per germline, CDR1 SEHNR and CDR2 FQNEAQ (reference sequence). The CDR3 runs 17 residues. The CDR3 DNA sequence: TGTGCCAGCAGCCTAAACGCCGGACAGAGAGTTAACTATGGCTACACCTTC. This codes for CASSLNAGQRVNYGYTF.

The V call is TRBV5-1, the J call TRBJ1-2; D not resolved. The V gene's germline CDR1 is SGHRS and CDR2 YFSETQ. V dropped 4 bases and J dropped 6 bases, with 10 bases sitting between them. The CDR3 spans 12 residues. CDR3 protein: CASSLTDHGYTF. CDR3 in DNA: TGCGCCAGCAGCCTTACAGACCATGGCTACACCTTC.

The chain uses TRBV19 and TRBJ2-7; D could derive from TRBD1 or TRBD2 (7 bases each). Trimming pared 5 bases from V and 8 bases from J, leaving 22 bases between. This CDR3 contains 15 residues. Germline CDR1 LNHDA, CDR2 SQIVND (reference sequence). CDR3 sequence (DNA): TGTGCCAGTAGTCTCCAGGGACAGACCGGGGGGAAGCAGTACTTC. Translation gives CASSLQGQTGGKQYF.

V and J are TRBV10-3 and TRBJ2-7, with a possible D match to TRBD1 (5 bases). This CDR3 is built from 14 residues. V lost 10 bases, J lost 0 bases, and 16 bases lay in between. CDR1 is ENHRY, CDR2 SYGVKD, per germline. CDR3 sequence reads: CATRRGPDSYEQYF. The CDR3 DNA reads as TGTGCCACTCGAAGGGGTCCCGACTCCTACGAGCAGTACTTC.

This clone was seen a few times. This chain connects TRBV5-3 to TRBJ1-3, with 11 bases aligning to TRBD1. TRBV5-3 has ORF status, its function being uncertain. The CDR3 is 17 amino acids. V shed 4 bases, J shed 1 base, and the junction held 7 bases outside the gene matches. The CDR3 reads CARSGRDRGGSGNTIYF. In nucleotides, the CDR3 is TGTGCCAGAAGCGGAAGGGACAGGGGGGGTTCTGGAAACACCATATATTTT.

The chain employs TRBV7-9 and TRBJ2-3; unclear D gene. Trimming removed 1 base at V and 6 bases at J, with 11 bases between. The V gene's germline CDR1 is SEHNR and CDR2 FQNEAQ (reference sequence). The CDR3 sequence is 14 residues long. For the CDR3, the DNA is TGTGCCAGCAGCTTAGGATCCCTGGGGGATACGCAGTATTTT. As protein: CASSLGSLGDTQYF.

The chain joins TRBV20-1 to TRBJ1-2; D gene unclear. Germline values: CDR1 DFQATT, CDR2 SNEGSKA (reference sequence). CDR3 length: 11 residues. The CDR3 spells CSRRSNYGYTF. The CDR3 nucleotides are TGCAGCAGGAGGTCTAACTATGGCTACACCTTC.

This clone was seen only a few times. The chain couples TRBV15 to TRBJ1-1; D is unclear. Per the germline V gene, CDR1 is LNHNV and CDR2 is YYDKDF (reference sequence). This CDR3 spans 13 amino acids. V shed 0 bases and J shed 4 bases, with 6 bases lying between them. The CDR3 DNA follows: TGTGCCACCAGCAGAGAGGTGGGCACTGAAGCTTTCTTT. Translating it yields CATSREVGTEAFF.

This clone was observed a few times. The gene calls are TRBV6-5 and TRBJ1-1; D not certain. The CDR3 extends over 14 amino acids. Germline assignment: CDR1 MNHEY and CDR2 SVGAGI. Trimming removed 2 bases at V and 1 base at J, with 8 bases between. In DNA, the CDR3 is TGTGCCAGCAGTTACAACGGGGAGAACACTGAAGCTTTCTTT. Its translation: CASSYNGENTEAFF.

The V and J genes are TRBV9 and TRBJ1-2; 9 positions agree with TRBD1. The trim removed 1 base at V and 7 bases at J, leaving 5 bases unmatched. The V gene's germline CDR1 is SGDLS and CDR2 YYNGEE. The CDR3 runs 14 residues. The CDR3 DNA is TGTGCCAGCAGCGTAACAGGGGGCCCGGGTGGCTACACCTTC. Translation gives CASSVTGGPGGYTF.

The gene calls are TRBV30 and TRBJ1-1; D not resolved. Trimming removed 0 bases at V and 0 bases at J, with 5 bases between. This CDR3 region has 13 residues. Germline V gene sequence: CDR1 GTSNPN, CDR2 SVGIG (reference sequence). CDR3 DNA: TGTGCCTGGAGTGTATCTCTGAACACTGAAGCTTTCTTT. This codes for CAWSVSLNTEAFF.